One and the same sample provided the 32 T cell receptor beta chains below, sequenced in a study of T-cell reconstitution after alpha-beta-depleted transplantation in children. Unique molecular identifiers were built into the TCRbeta library. TCRdb itself ran the PCR reads through MiXCR, one entry per CDR3 protein. The sample lists 150,000 to 250,000 distinct CDR3 sequences; less than 15% were seen once. Sequencing was performed on PBMCs from the stem cell graft donor, taken from the stem cell graft. All receptors derive from a human donor who donated a stem cell graft to a child with acute lymphoblastic leukemia.

This clonotype was seen only a few times. The chain is built from TRBV5-1 and TRBJ2-5; 8 bases line up with TRBD1. This CDR3 has 14 residues. With 9 bases clipped from V and 0 bases from J, the junction kept 7 bases outside the gene matches. Germline-derived CDR1 and CDR2 are SGHRS and YFSETQ. Here the CDR3 reads CATPGQAYQETQYF. CDR3 nucleotide sequence: TGCGCCACCCCGGGACAGGCCTACCAAGAGACCCAGTACTTC.

This clonotype showed up many times. The rearrangement links TRBV5-1 to TRBJ2-7; D gene uncertain. V was clipped by 0 bases and J by 7 bases, with 17 bases between them. Germline assignment: CDR1 SGHRS and CDR2 YFSETQ. The CDR3 is 15 residues long. CDR3 protein: CASSLVGRPMGEQYF. The CDR3 DNA follows: TGCGCCAGCAGCTTGGTTGGGCGCCCAATGGGGGAGCAGTACTTC.

V usage is TRBV6-2 or TRBV6-3 and J usage is TRBJ1-1; D might be TRBD1 (6 bases). V was cut by 4 bases and J by 8 bases, with 17 bases left in between. The length of the CDR3 is 14 residues. The germline V gene encodes CDR1 MNHEY and CDR2 SVGEGT. Here the CDR3 DNA reads TGTGCCAGCAGTTCACCTAACAGGGCCTGGGAAGCTTTCTTT. Its protein product is CASSSPNRAWEAFF.

This clonotype appeared many times. V and J are TRBV12-3 or TRBV12-4 and TRBJ1-1, with D possibly being TRBD1 (5 bases). V was trimmed by 7 bases and J by 0 bases, leaving 12 bases between them. This CDR3 contains 14 residues. CDR3 DNA: TGTGCCAGCACCACAGGTGGCCTGAACACTGAAGCTTTCTTT. It specifies CASTTGGLNTEAFF.

This clonotype was counted many times. The V gene is TRBV7-9, the J gene TRBJ2-7; 9 bases are a match to TRBD2. Germline V CDR1 and CDR2: SEHNR, FQNEAQ (reference sequence). The CDR3 loop spans 14 amino acids. The junction had 7 bases not matched to a gene; V was cut back by 8 bases and J by 2 bases. CDR3 DNA: TGTGCCAGCGCATTAGCGGGAGAGACCTACGAGCAGTACTTC. It translates to CASALAGETYEQYF.

This clonotype was picked up many times. The chain carries TRBV6-1 and TRBJ1-1, with D possibly being TRBD1 (6 bases). The CDR3 is 17 amino acids. Trimming took off 6 bases at V and 1 base at J, with 21 bases between the two ends. Germline values: CDR1 MNHNS, CDR2 SASEGT. Here the CDR3 DNA reads TGTGCCAGCAGACACCGAGGGGGATTGCTTCGGAACACTGAAGCTTTCTTT. Protein product: CASRHRGGLLRNTEAFF.

This clonotype was recorded many times. The rearrangement joins TRBV6-6 to TRBJ2-7, with D perhaps TRBD2 (5 bases). Deletions cut 8 bases from V and 3 bases from J, with 11 bases between. Germline V gives CDR1 MNHNY, CDR2 SVGAGI (reference sequence). The CDR3 contains 12 residues. CDR3 DNA: TGTGCCAGCTGCGCGGGTGGCTACGAGCAGTACTTC. The encoded protein is CASCAGGYEQYF.

This clonotype was seen at least ten times. The J gene is TRBJ2-4, the V gene TRBV20-1; a weak D match, TRBD2 (6 bases). Looked up from germline, CDR1 is DFQATT and CDR2 is SNEGSKA (reference sequence). The CDR3 spans 18 residues. Trimming pared 2 bases from V and 0 bases from J, leaving 20 bases between. DNA for the CDR3: TGCAGTGCTAGACTTGGGACTCGCTTAAACCTAGCCAAAAACATTCAGTACTTC. This sequence encodes CSARLGTRLNLAKNIQYF.

This clonotype came up many times. The CDR3 DNA reads as TGCAGCGTTGGGGGGAAGTATAGCAATCAGCCCCAGCATTTT. Its protein is CSVGGKYSNQPQHF. V usage is TRBV29-1 and J usage is TRBJ1-5, with a weak D call TRBD1 (5 bases). This CDR3 is 14 amino acids long. V lost 4 bases and J 0 bases, leaving 10 bases between the germline ends. The germline V gene has CDR1 SQVTM and CDR2 ANQGSEA.

This clonotype was seen at least ten times. J is TRBJ2-1 and V is TRBV19; 7 positions agree with TRBD2. Germline V CDR1 and CDR2: LNHDA, SQIVND (reference sequence). Trimming cost V 7 bases and J 0 bases; bases outside gene matches: 6. The CDR3 runs 15 residues. The CDR3 nucleotides read TGTGCCAGTACTCGGGACTATGCCTCCTACAATGAGCAGTTCTTC. Translation gives CASTRDYASYNEQFF. Complete variable domain (other parts from reference TRBV19 and TRBJ2-1): DGGITQSPKYLFRKEGQNVTLSCEQNLNHDAMYWYRQDPGQGLRLIYYSQIVNDFQKGDIAEGYSVSREKKESFPLTVTSAQKNPTAFYLCASTRDYASYNEQFFGPGTRLTVL.

The V gene is TRBV12-3 or TRBV12-4, the J gene TRBJ1-4; 7 bases match TRBD1. The length of the CDR3 is 15 residues. The V segment lost 5 bases and the J segment 7 bases; nucleotides outside the gene matches: 10. DNA for the CDR3: TGTGCCAGCAGTCTTCGGACAGGAATAGGTGAAAAACTGTTTTTT. It encodes CASSLRTGIGEKLFF.

This sequence joins TRBV30 and TRBJ2-1; 7 nucleotides match TRBD1. The junction had 14 bases not matched to a gene; V was cut back by 1 base and J by 8 bases. The germline V gene has CDR1 GTSNPN and CDR2 SVGIG (reference sequence). This CDR3 is 16 amino acids long. For the CDR3, the DNA is TGTGCCTGGAGTGCACCGGGACCAGGGGGAGAGGATGAGCAGTTCTTC. This translates into CAWSAPGPGGEDEQFF.

This clonotype occurred many times. The V and J genes are TRBV28 and TRBJ2-7; D uncertain. Trimming cost V 3 bases and J 7 bases, with 19 bases left between them. This CDR3 has 15 amino acids. From germline, CDR1 is MDHEN and CDR2 SYDVKM. The CDR3 loop reads CASSFRISGRGEQYF. The CDR3 DNA reads as TGTGCCAGCAGTTTTCGAATAAGTGGTCGCGGAGAGCAGTACTTC.

This clonotype has a count of ten or more. The CDR3 sequence is CASSLVRGATYEQYF. Here the CDR3 DNA reads TGTGCCAGCAGCTTAGTCCGGGGCGCCACCTACGAGCAGTACTTC. The chain couples TRBV7-9 to TRBJ2-7; either TRBD1 or TRBD2 may supply D (5 bases each). The V and J ends lost 1 base and 2 bases respectively, with 12 bases between them. CDR1 is SEHNR and CDR2 is FQNEAQ in the germline V gene (reference sequence). This CDR3 comprises 15 residues.

This sequence joins TRBV12-3 or TRBV12-4 and TRBJ2-3; weak D call: TRBD1 (6 bases). The CDR3 loop spans 15 amino acids. V gave up 1 base and J gave up 2 bases, with 10 bases separating them. The CDR3 region is CASSLGDILTDTQYF. In nucleotides, the CDR3 is TGTGCCAGCAGTTTAGGGGACATCCTCACAGATACGCAGTATTTT.

Ten or more counts support this clonotype. CDR3: CASSYSPGSSILGDTQYF. CDR3 in DNA: TGTGCCAGCAGTTACTCTCCTGGTTCTAGTATTCTGGGGGATACGCAGTATTTT. This chain connects TRBV6-5 to TRBJ2-3, with unresolved D. This CDR3 has 18 amino acids. The V end was cut by 0 bases, the J end by 6 bases, with 22 bases between. Germline-derived CDR1 and CDR2 are MNHEY and SVGAGI.

This clonotype was picked up a small number of times. The genes are TRBV5-1 and TRBJ2-4; no clear D. Germline assignment: CDR1 SGHRS and CDR2 YFSETQ. The germline V and J ends were trimmed by 4 bases and 1 base, with 9 bases remaining between them. The CDR3 is 14 amino acids. In nucleotides, the CDR3 is TGCGCCAGCAGCACGTCGGCGGCCAAAAACATTCAGTACTTC. Translating gives CASSTSAAKNIQYF.

The chain employs TRBV7-2 and TRBJ1-1, with D maybe TRBD1 (6 bases). Per the germline V gene, CDR1 is SGHTA and CDR2 is FQGNSA. V shed 2 bases and J shed 4 bases, with 11 bases lying between them. The CDR3 has 14 amino acids. CDR3 amino acids: CASSLRGGSTEAFF. In DNA, the CDR3 is TGTGCCAGCAGCTTAAGAGGGGGAAGCACTGAAGCTTTCTTT.

This clonotype has a count of ten or more. For the CDR3, the DNA is TGTGCCAGCAACGGGGACGGGATGAACACTGAAGCTTTCTTT. Translation: CASNGDGMNTEAFF. This chain joins TRBV28 and TRBJ1-1; D possibly corresponds to TRBD1 (5 bases). Between the trimmed V and J ends, which lost 7 bases and 0 bases, there was a span of 12 bases. Germline assignment: CDR1 MDHEN and CDR2 SYDVKM. CDR3 length: 14 residues.

This clonotype was counted at least ten times. The V and J genes are TRBV12-3 or TRBV12-4 and TRBJ2-7; 7 bases fit TRBD1. The CDR3 length is 15 residues. The junction had 9 bases not matched to a gene; V was cut back by 5 bases and J by 2 bases. In DNA, the CDR3 is TGTGCCAGCAGTCGTAAGACAGGGATGACCTACGAGCAGTACTTC. It encodes CASSRKTGMTYEQYF.

In its sample, this clonotype was seen many times. The chain recombines TRBV4-1 with TRBJ2-7; TRBD1 is a possible D gene (6 bases). The CDR3 has 15 amino acids. Between the trimmed V and J ends, which lost 2 bases and 2 bases, there was a span of 13 bases. Per germline, CDR1 MGHRA and CDR2 YSYEKL. As DNA, the CDR3 is TGCGCCAGCAGCCAACCCTCAGGGGATGCCTACGAGCAGTACTTC. The encoded protein is CASSQPSGDAYEQYF.

This clonotype was seen ten or more times. The chain combines TRBV7-9 with TRBJ1-6; D unresolved. The V gene's germline CDR1 is SEHNR and CDR2 FQNEAQ (reference sequence). The CDR3 consists of 15 residues. Between the trimmed V and J ends, which lost 4 bases and 7 bases, there was a span of 14 bases. The CDR3 coding sequence is TGTGCCAGCAGCTCCGGGATCCTAGGGAATTCACCCCTCCACTTT. Encoded protein: CASSSGILGNSPLHF.

The chain couples TRBV5-1 to TRBJ2-1, with no clear D. The length of the CDR3 is 14 residues. The ends were cut back, 6 bases at V and 0 bases at J, with 10 bases in the middle. The germline V gene has CDR1 SGHRS and CDR2 YFSETQ. The CDR3 DNA reads as TGCGCCAGCACCAGAGAGAGCTCCTACAATGAGCAGTTCTTC. Translating gives CASTRESSYNEQFF.

This clonotype was found many times. The chain links TRBV12-3 or TRBV12-4 to TRBJ1-2; a weak D match, TRBD1 (6 bases). Deletions cut 3 bases from V and 5 bases from J, with 10 bases between. The CDR3 has 13 amino acids. CDR3: CASSFEGGYGYTF. As DNA, the CDR3 is TGTGCCAGCAGTTTCGAGGGGGGGTATGGCTACACCTTC.

This clonotype was observed at least ten times. V gene TRBV20-1 combines with J gene TRBJ2-1, with TRBD2 identical over 14 bases. The CDR3 extends over 15 amino acids. Per germline, CDR1 DFQATT and CDR2 SNEGSKA (reference sequence). V lost 5 bases to trimming and J lost 2 bases; unmatched junction nucleotides: 2. CDR3 DNA: TGCAGTGCTGGACTAGCGGGAGGAGCCTACAATGAGCAGTTCTTC. Translated: CSAGLAGGAYNEQFF.

This clonotype has ten or more counts. The genes are TRBV5-1 and TRBJ2-5; TRBD1 aligns across 7 bases. This CDR3 has 15 residues. Germline V gene sequence: CDR1 SGHRS, CDR2 YFSETQ. V lost 5 bases to trimming and J lost 2 bases; unmatched junction nucleotides: 9. The CDR3 sequence is CASRELGQDQETQYF. Written as DNA, the CDR3 is TGCGCCAGCAGAGAGCTTGGACAGGATCAAGAGACCCAGTACTTC.

The rearrangement uses TRBV20-1 and TRBJ2-3; unclear D gene. The V end lost 0 bases, the J end lost 3 bases, and 7 bases lay between the germline ends. Per germline, CDR1 DFQATT and CDR2 SNEGSKA (reference sequence). The CDR3 loop spans 13 amino acids. For the CDR3, the DNA is TGCAGTGCTAGAGATACGGCAACAGATACGCAGTATTTT. This translates into CSARDTATDTQYF.

In its sample, this clonotype was seen many times. This chain connects TRBV20-1 to TRBJ2-5, with a possible D match to TRBD1 (9 bases). Germline V lookup: CDR1 DFQATT, CDR2 SNEGSKA (reference sequence). This CDR3 spans 14 amino acids. Between the trimmed V and J ends, which lost 6 bases and 4 bases, there was a span of 18 bases. The CDR3 here is CSAPLADRGETQYF. In nucleotides, the CDR3 is TGCAGTGCGCCACTAGCGGACAGGGGAGAGACCCAGTACTTC.

At least ten counts were recorded for this clonotype. The V call is TRBV5-1, the J call TRBJ2-2; D unresolved. The V gene lost 1 base and the J gene lost 2 bases, with 9 bases spanning the gap. Germline V gene data show CDR1 as SGHRS and CDR2 as YFSETQ. This CDR3 contains 15 residues. CDR3 sequence: CASSLSQTNTGELFF. DNA of the CDR3: TGCGCCAGCAGCTTGAGTCAGACAAACACCGGGGAGCTGTTTTTT.

Ten or more counts support this clonotype. This rearrangement joins TRBV7-6 to TRBJ1-5, with D perhaps matching TRBD1 (6 bases). The CDR3 has 15 residues. The V and J ends lost 4 bases and 3 bases respectively, with 13 bases between them. Per the germline V gene, CDR1 is SGHVS and CDR2 is FNYEAQ. The CDR3, as DNA: TGTGCCAGCAGCTGGGGGGGCGAAGCCAATCAGCCCCAGCATTTT. This gives the protein CASSWGGEANQPQHF.

This chain joins TRBV20-1 and TRBJ2-2, with 9 bases that match TRBD2. CDR1 and CDR2 (germline): DFQATT, SNEGSKA (reference sequence). The CDR3 contains 20 residues. V lost 0 bases to trimming and J lost 4 bases; unmatched junction nucleotides: 18. The CDR3 region has the DNA TGCAGTGCTAGAGAAAGAAAGTTTAGCGGGAGCTTCTTGGGCACCGGGGAGCTGTTTTTT. Its translation is CSARERKFSGSFLGTGELFF.

This clonotype was seen repeatedly, ten times or more. This chain joins TRBV20-1 and TRBJ2-7; D remains ambiguous. Trimming took off 3 bases at V and 0 bases at J, with 15 bases between the two ends. CDR1 is DFQATT, CDR2 SNEGSKA, per germline (reference sequence). CDR3 size: 15 residues. The CDR3 reads CSASWHTETSYEQYF. In DNA, the CDR3 is TGCAGTGCTAGTTGGCACACTGAAACCTCCTACGAGCAGTACTTC.